These 17 T cell receptor beta chains were sequenced from one sample in a study of early T cells in non-severe SARS-CoV-2 infection. TCRdb passed the 5' RACE reads through MiXCR, listing each CDR3 protein once. Altogether tens of thousands of distinct CDR3 sequences are present, roughly an eighth being singletons, with the ten largest covering about 8.6%. Sequencing used whole blood. The receptors originated from an adult who was a healthcare worker with PCR-confirmed SARS-CoV-2 infection or an uninfected control (not recorded which).

This clonotype has a handful of counts. This chain connects TRBV5-1 to TRBJ1-5; D ambiguous. Germline V gene data show CDR1 as SGHRS and CDR2 as YFSETQ. This CDR3 comprises 15 residues. Trimming pared 0 bases from V and 6 bases from J, leaving 13 bases between. The CDR3 nucleotides are TGCGCCAGCAGCTTGGACGGCGACGTGAGTCAGCCCCAGCATTTT. Residues: CASSLDGDVSQPQHF.

This chain links TRBV3-1 with TRBJ2-1, with 13 bases matching TRBD2. Germline-derived CDR1 and CDR2 are LGHDT and YNNKEL (reference sequence). The junction had 7 bases not matched to a gene; V was cut back by 5 bases and J by 6 bases. This CDR3 is 16 amino acids long. As DNA, the CDR3 is TGTGCCAGCAGCGACATTACTAGCGGGAGGGGCAATGAGCAGTTCTTC. Its protein product is CASSDITSGRGNEQFF.

This clonotype has more than one count but fewer than ten. The CDR3 here is CASSRTRGVAGELFF. The CDR3 DNA is TGTGCCAGTAGTAGGACCAGAGGTGTGGCCGGGGAGCTGTTTTTT. This chain joins TRBV19 and TRBJ2-2, with no clear D. The V end lost 4 bases, the J end lost 6 bases, and 15 bases lay between the germline ends. CDR3 size: 15 residues. In germline, CDR1 is LNHDA, CDR2 SQIVND (reference sequence).

This clonotype showed up many times. The chain has TRBV6-5 and TRBJ1-1; TRBD1 is a possible D gene (5 bases). The V and J ends lost 6 bases and 7 bases respectively, with 18 bases between them. CDR1 and CDR2 (germline): MNHEY, SVGAGI. The CDR3 length is 14 residues. CDR3 sequence: CASRPGPTSDEAFF. CDR3 in DNA: TGTGCCAGCAGGCCGGGACCAACTTCGGATGAAGCTTTCTTT.

A few counts support this clonotype. The genes are TRBV29-1 and TRBJ2-7; D remains ambiguous. Trimming left V 6 bases short and J 3 bases short, with 15 bases between. Germline CDR1 and CDR2: SQVTM and ANQGSEA. The CDR3 totals 13 residues. The chain's CDR3 is CSVIPGGSYEQYF. The CDR3 nucleotides are TGCAGCGTGATCCCCGGTGGCAGCTACGAGCAGTACTTC.

This clonotype was seen many times. The rearrangement uses TRBV6-5 and TRBJ2-7, with D possibly TRBD1 on 5 matching bases. This CDR3 comprises 13 residues. V lost 7 bases and J lost 3, with 13 bases in between. The germline V gene encodes CDR1 MNHEY and CDR2 SVGAGI. The CDR3 DNA follows: TGTGCCAGCACAAGACCAGGGATCTACGAGCAGTACTTC. The encoded protein is CASTRPGIYEQYF.

This clonotype occurred once. CDR3 residues: CSGSGGGTDTQYF. The CDR3 region has the DNA TGCAGTGGTAGCGGAGGGGGCACAGATACGCAGTATTTT. The chain joins TRBV20-1 to TRBJ2-3; a possible D gene is TRBD2 (6 bases). This CDR3 is built from 13 residues. Germline CDR1 DFQATT, CDR2 SNEGSKA (reference sequence). The V and J ends lost 7 bases and 1 base respectively, with 12 bases between them.

This clonotype was detected only a few times. The chain uses TRBV6-6 and TRBJ2-1; possible D gene TRBD1, 5 bases. The CDR3 runs to 15 residues. CDR1 is MNHNY and CDR2 is SVGAGI in the germline V gene (reference sequence). Trimming took 5 bases from V and 5 from J, leaving 16 bases between them. CDR3 nucleotide sequence: TGTGCCAGCAGTCCCGGACACGCACCTAACAATGAGCAGTTCTTC. Its translation: CASSPGHAPNNEQFF.

This clonotype was observed at least ten times. The rearrangement uses TRBV29-1 and TRBJ2-1; 10 positions match TRBD2. V lost 7 bases and J lost 10; bases outside the gene matches: 13. The CDR3 loop spans 14 amino acids. Germline V gives CDR1 SQVTM, CDR2 ANQGSEA. The CDR3 DNA is TGCAGCGCCAGAGCGGGAGGGCCGTCGGGCGAGCAGTTCTTC. Translating gives CSARAGGPSGEQFF.

This clonotype has a handful of counts. The rearrangement joins TRBV4-1 to TRBJ1-1; D is unresolved. The germline gives CDR1 MGHRA, CDR2 YSYEKL. Trimming shortened V by 4 bases and J by 8 bases, and 8 bases separated the two germline ends. This CDR3 comprises 11 residues. The CDR3 sequence is CASSPGEEAFF. Written as DNA, the CDR3 is TGCGCCAGCAGCCCTGGGGAGGAAGCTTTCTTT.

In this sample, this clonotype turned up many times. This rearrangement joins TRBV7-2 to TRBJ2-1; 8 positions match TRBD2. CDR3 length: 16 amino acids. The V and J ends lost 10 bases and 0 bases, in that order; junction bases with no gene match: 11. Germline V gives CDR1 SGHTA, CDR2 FQGNSA. The CDR3, as DNA: TGTGCCACCCGGCGGGGGGTGAGGAGCTCCTACAATGAGCAGTTCTTC. Its protein is CATRRGVRSSYNEQFF.

The chain is built from TRBV7-9 and TRBJ2-6; D ambiguous. The V end was cut by 6 bases, the J end by 1 base, with 10 bases between. CDR3 length: 15 amino acids. Germline assignment: CDR1 SEHNR and CDR2 FQNEAQ (reference sequence). The CDR3 region has the DNA TGTGCCAGCAGGCATAGAAATTCTGGGGCCAACGTCCTGACTTTC. It codes for CASRHRNSGANVLTF.

J is TRBJ2-7 and V is TRBV20-1; 9 bases match TRBD2. V gave up 3 bases and J gave up 3 bases; unmatched junction bases: 3. The germline V gene has CDR1 DFQATT and CDR2 SNEGSKA (reference sequence). The CDR3 is 13 amino acids. The CDR3 is CSARLAGFYEQYF. DNA for the CDR3: TGCAGTGCTAGGCTAGCGGGATTCTACGAGCAGTACTTC.

The rearrangement links TRBV9 to TRBJ2-7; 13 bases fit TRBD2. The CDR3 runs 16 residues. V trimming: 3 bases; J trimming: 3 bases; junction bases outside the gene matches: 6. CDR1 and CDR2 from the germline V gene are SGDLS and YYNGEE. CDR3 bases: TGTGCCAGCAGCGGAACCGGGACTAGCGGGATCTACGAGCAGTACTTC. It yields the protein CASSGTGTSGIYEQYF. The variable domain in full, with the rest retrieved from reference TRBV9 and TRBJ2-7, is DSGVTQTPKHLITATGQRVTLRCSPRSGDLSVYWYQQSLDQGLQFLIQYYNGEERAKGNILERFSAQQFPDLHSELNLSSLELGDSALYFCASSGTGTSGIYEQYFGPGTRLTVT.

V is TRBV7-6 and J is TRBJ1-5; no definite D call. There are 16 residues in the CDR3. Germline V CDR1 and CDR2: SGHVS, FNYEAQ. V dropped 2 bases and J dropped 2 bases, with 13 bases sitting between them. CDR3 loop: CASSLSPGRGNQPQHF. The CDR3 DNA is TGTGCCAGCAGCTTATCACCCGGCCGGGGCAATCAGCCCCAGCATTTT.

The chain recombines TRBV10-2 with TRBJ2-3; a possible D gene is TRBD2 (5 bases). This CDR3 region has 15 residues. Germline V gives CDR1 WSHSY, CDR2 SAAADI. The ends were cut back, 10 bases at V and 1 base at J, with 18 bases in the middle. CDR3 nucleotide sequence: TGCGCCACCTCTTCTGGGAGCTTCGGCACAGATACGCAGTATTTT. This gives the protein CATSSGSFGTDTQYF.

This clonotype turned up a few times. V and J are TRBV3-1 and TRBJ1-1; D might be TRBD1 (5 bases). Germline CDR1 reads LGHDT; CDR2 reads YNNKEL (reference sequence). The CDR3 has 15 residues. V was shortened by 4 bases and J by 2 bases, with 14 bases between the two germline ends. CDR3 sequence: CASSRGSGDNTEAFF. The CDR3 nucleotides are TGTGCCAGCAGCCGAGGGTCCGGGGACAACACTGAAGCTTTCTTT.